The TCR beta chain described here comes from a study of cytomegalovirus exposure and HLA in healthy donors. As for the study in general: In terms of ancestry, the Caucasian-associated cluster contained roughly 80% of the approximately 380 genotyped donors.

With respect to this clone: The antigen is not known.

PCR was performed using 60 Vbeta and 13 Jbeta primers. The method was immunoSEQ multiplex PCR; TCRdb's version includes in-frame clones alone and lacks a portion of them. The top ten hold around 0.97% of the sample, which has roughly 160,000 clones, about four fifths seen once. The CDR3 is 16 residues long. The germline V gene encodes CDR1 SEHNR and CDR2 FQNEAQ (reference sequence). V lost 4 bases, J lost 4 bases, and 10 bases stayed unmatched. General observations from the study: Only CMV serostatus was available as immune exposure information.

The clonotype originates from a young man in good health and CMV-seronegative. Sequencing was carried out using PBMCs. The chain combines TRBV7-9 with TRBJ2-7, with 10 bases aligning to TRBD2. CDR3 sequence reads: CASSSNLAGARYEQYF. The CDR3 bases are TGTGCCAGCAGCTCAAACCTAGCGGGAGCTCGGTACGAGCAGTACTTC. The entire variable domain, with the rest obtained from reference TRBV7-9 and TRBJ2-7, is as follows: DTGVSQNPRHKITKRGQNVTFRCDPISEHNRLYWYRQTLGQGPEFLTYFQNEAQLEKSRLLSDRFSAERPKGSFSTLEIQRTEQGDSAMYLCASSSNLAGARYEQYFGPGTRLTVT.